This note documents a single T cell receptor (beta chain) sequence. The target antigen is unknown. This specimen comes from a study of cytomegalovirus exposure and HLA in healthy donors. In the study overall: In an early release, HLA-typed donors contributed tens of millions of unique TCR sequences.

Each donor's status was that of a healthy bone marrow donor. Findings and limits, study-wide: Cytomegalovirus status was reportedly diagnosed by the classifier with high specificity and sensitivity. A list of 150 to 200 TCR beta chains associated with cytomegalovirus was given.

V trimming: 4 bases; J trimming: 3 bases; junction bases outside the gene matches: 6. CDR3 size: 14 residues. Germline V gene data show CDR1 as SGHRS and CDR2 as YFSETQ. Vbeta (60) and Jbeta (13) primers were used in the PCR. Using immunoSEQ multiplex PCR, the repertoire was profiled, and TCRdb retains in-frame clones only, with some absent. This repertoire shows about 120,000 clones, around 74% found once; its top ten account for 25% to 35%. The clonotype comes from a man aged 55 to 70 in good health and CMV-seropositive. Sequencing was carried out using PBMCs. V and J are TRBV5-1 and TRBJ2-5; TRBD2 matches 7 bases. The CDR3 DNA follows: TGCGCCAGCAGCCATCAGGCGGGGGAAGAGACCCAGTACTTC. Translation gives CASSHQAGEETQYF.